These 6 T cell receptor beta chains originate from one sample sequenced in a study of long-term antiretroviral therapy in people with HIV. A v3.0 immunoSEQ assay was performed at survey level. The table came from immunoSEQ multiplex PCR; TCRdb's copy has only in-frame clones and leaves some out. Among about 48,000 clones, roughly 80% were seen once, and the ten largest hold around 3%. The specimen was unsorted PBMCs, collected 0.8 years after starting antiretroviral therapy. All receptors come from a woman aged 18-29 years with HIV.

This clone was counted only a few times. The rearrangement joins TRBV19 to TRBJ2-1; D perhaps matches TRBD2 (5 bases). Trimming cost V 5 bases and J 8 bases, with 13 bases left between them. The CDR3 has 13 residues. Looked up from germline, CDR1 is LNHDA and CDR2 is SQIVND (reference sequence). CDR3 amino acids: CASSVTTVYEQFF. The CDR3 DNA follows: TGTGCCAGTAGTGTGACTACGGTTTATGAGCAGTTCTTC.

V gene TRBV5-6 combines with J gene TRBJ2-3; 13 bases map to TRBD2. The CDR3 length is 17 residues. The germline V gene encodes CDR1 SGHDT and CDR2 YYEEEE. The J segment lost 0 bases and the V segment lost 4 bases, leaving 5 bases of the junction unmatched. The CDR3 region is CASSLLAGGSSTDTQYF. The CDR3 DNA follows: TGTGCCAGCAGCCTACTAGCGGGAGGGTCTAGCACAGATACGCAGTATTTT.

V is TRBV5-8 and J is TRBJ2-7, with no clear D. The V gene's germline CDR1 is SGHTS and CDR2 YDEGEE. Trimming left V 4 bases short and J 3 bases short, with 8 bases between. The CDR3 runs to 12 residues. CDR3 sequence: CASSQLDYEQYF. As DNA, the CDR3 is TGTGCCAGCAGCCAGCTAGACTACGAGCAGTACTTC.

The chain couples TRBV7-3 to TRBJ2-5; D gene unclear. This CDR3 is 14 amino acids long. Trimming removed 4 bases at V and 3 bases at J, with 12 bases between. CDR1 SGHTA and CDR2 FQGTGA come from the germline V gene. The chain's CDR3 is CASSSNNNEETQYF. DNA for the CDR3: TGTGCCAGCAGCTCTAACAATAACGAAGAGACCCAGTACTTC.

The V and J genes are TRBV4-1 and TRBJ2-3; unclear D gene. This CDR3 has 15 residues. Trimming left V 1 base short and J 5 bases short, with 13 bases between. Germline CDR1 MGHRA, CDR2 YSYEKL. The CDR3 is CASSQAAMSQDTQYF. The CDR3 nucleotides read TGCGCCAGCAGCCAAGCGGCGATGTCACAAGATACGCAGTATTTT.

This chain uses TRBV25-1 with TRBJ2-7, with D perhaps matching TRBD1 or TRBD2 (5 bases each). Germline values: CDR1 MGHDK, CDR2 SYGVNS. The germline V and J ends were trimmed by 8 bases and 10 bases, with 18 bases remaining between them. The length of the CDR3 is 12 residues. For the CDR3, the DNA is TGTGCCAGCGGACCCGGGACCAGGCCTCAGTACTTC. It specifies CASGPGTRPQYF.